These 11 T cell receptor beta chains share one sample of origin, sequenced in a study of glioma-infiltrating T cells. The iRepertoire nested amplicon-rescue multiplex PCR amplified TCR alpha and beta CDR3s from RNA. Each CDR3 protein gets one entry after TCRdb re-called the multiplex PCR reads with MiXCR. There are roughly 190,000 distinct CDR3 sequences in the sample; 32% occur only once, and roughly 21% lies in the top ten. Material for sequencing was glioma tissue, nonneoplastic brain tissue, or PBMCs (not recorded which). These receptors were obtained from a human donor with low-grade glioma or glioblastoma, undergoing nonglioma brain surgery, or in good health (not recorded which).

Turning to this clonotype: A much larger clone lies a single base off, so this may be a read error. The chain combines TRBV11-3 with TRBJ2-3; D unresolved. The CDR3 covers 14 residues. Germline-derived CDR1 and CDR2 are SGHNT and YENEEA. V lost 3 bases to trimming and J lost 8 bases, with 15 bases between them. The CDR3 DNA reads as TGTGCCAGCAGCTTGCGGAACCCCGTAGGTACGCAGTATTTT. Translation: CASSLRNPVGTQYF.

This clonotype was picked up many times. This chain connects TRBV3-1 to TRBJ1-1, with D possibly being TRBD1 (6 bases). The V and J ends lost 0 bases and 3 bases respectively, with 11 bases between them. Germline V gene lookup returns CDR1 LGHDT and CDR2 YNNKEL (reference sequence). The CDR3 runs to 15 residues. Here the CDR3 DNA reads TGTGCCAGCAGCCAAGATGGGGGGGGCCACACTGAAGCTTTCTTT. Its translation: CASSQDGGGHTEAFF.

This clonotype appeared a single time. The chain is built from TRBV25-1 and TRBJ2-2; D is unresolved. V lost 0 bases, J lost 2 bases, and 10 bases lay in between. There are 16 residues in the CDR3. The germline V gene has CDR1 MGHDK and CDR2 SYGVNS. The CDR3 reads CASSEYDGRNTGELFF. The CDR3 DNA sequence: TGTGCCAGCAGTGAATATGATGGCAGAAACACCGGGGAGCTGTTTTTT.

This clonotype has a count of ten or more. The gene calls are TRBV6-1 and TRBJ2-1; 7 bases map to TRBD2. V lost 2 bases, J lost 12 bases, and 16 bases stayed unmatched. Germline V gene sequence: CDR1 MNHNS, CDR2 SASEGT. This CDR3 spans 16 amino acids. DNA for the CDR3: TGTGCCAGCAGTGAATTGGGGGGGGTAAGGGGATCGGGGCAGTTCTTC. Translation gives CASSELGGVRGSGQFF.

Regarding this clonotype: The junction does not match germline at one end; this may be a read error. The chain recombines TRBV20-1 with TRBJ1-1; TRBD1 might be the D (5 bases). The germline V gene encodes CDR1 DFQATT and CDR2 SNEGSKA (reference sequence). The CDR3 length is 13 residues. The chain's CDR3 is CSARGRESTKAFF. DNA of the CDR3: TGCAGTGCTAGAGGCAGGGAGAGCACTAAAGCTTTCTTT.

This clonotype was detected ten times or more. CDR3 nucleotide sequence: TGTGCCAGCAGCACCGCGGGACAGGGTCCCACAGATACGCAGTATTTT. Its protein is CASSTAGQGPTDTQYF. V gene TRBV7-9 combines with J gene TRBJ2-3, with 9 nucleotides matching TRBD1. CDR1 is SEHNR, CDR2 FQNEAQ, per germline (reference sequence). The CDR3 contains 16 residues. V shed 5 bases, J shed 2 bases, and the junction held 8 bases outside the gene matches.

This clonotype was detected ten times or more. The rearrangement links TRBV15 to TRBJ2-7; 7 bases line up with TRBD2. V shed 4 bases, J shed 2 bases, and the junction held 11 bases outside the gene matches. The germline V gene encodes CDR1 LNHNV and CDR2 YYDKDF (reference sequence). The CDR3 totals 16 residues. The CDR3 coding sequence is TGTGCCACCAGCACCACCGCGGGGGACTCAACCTACGAGCAGTACTTC. As protein: CATSTTAGDSTYEQYF. Filled out from reference TRBV15 and TRBJ2-7, the complete variable domain reads DAMVIQNPRYQVTQFGKPVTLSCSQTLNHNVMYWYQQKSSQAPKLLFHYYDKDFNNEADTPDNFQSRRPNTSFCFLDIRSPGLGDTAMYLCATSTTAGDSTYEQYFGPGTRLTVT.

This clonotype was observed a few times. The genes are TRBV5-1 and TRBJ2-1; no definite D call. V dropped 7 bases and J dropped 5 bases, with 16 bases sitting between them. CDR3 length: 14 amino acids. Per the germline V gene, CDR1 is SGHRS and CDR2 is YFSETQ. Here the CDR3 reads CASSWGPFNNEQFF. The CDR3 DNA follows: TGCGCCAGCTCATGGGGTCCCTTTAACAATGAGCAGTTCTTC.

This clonotype came up a few times. The chain has TRBV29-1 and TRBJ2-2; 11 bases match TRBD2. The trim removed 7 bases at V and 9 bases at J, leaving 7 bases unmatched. The CDR3 runs 13 residues. Germline V gene sequence: CDR1 SQVTM, CDR2 ANQGSEA. The CDR3 nucleotides are TGCAGCGCGGGACTAGCGGCCTCCCGGGAGCTGTTTTTT. This sequence encodes CSAGLAASRELFF.

This clonotype has ten or more counts. V and J are TRBV27 and TRBJ2-7, with a tentative D call TRBD1 (5 bases). Germline lookup yields CDR1 MNHEY and CDR2 SMNVEV (reference sequence). The CDR3 runs to 17 residues. V lost 5 bases to trimming and J lost 1 base, with 21 bases between them. The CDR3 coding sequence is TGTGCCAGCAGTCAACACTCGATCGGGCAGGGTTCCTACGAGCAGTACTTC. Translating it yields CASSQHSIGQGSYEQYF.

A few counts support this clonotype. Here the CDR3 reads CASTGLAGTETQYF. The CDR3 nucleotides read TGTGCCAGTACCGGACTAGCGGGAACGGAGACCCAGTACTTC. The genes are TRBV19 and TRBJ2-5; 12 bases are a match to TRBD2. CDR3 length equals 14 residues. The V segment lost 7 bases and the J segment 5 bases; nucleotides outside the gene matches: 5. Germline CDR1 is LNHDA and CDR2 is SQIVND (reference sequence). Supplemented by reference TRBV19 and TRBJ2-5, the full variable domain reads DGGITQSPKYLFRKEGQNVTLSCEQNLNHDAMYWYRQDPGQGLRLIYYSQIVNDFQKGDIAEGYSVSREKKESFPLTVTSAQKNPTAFYLCASTGLAGTETQYFGPGTRLLVL.